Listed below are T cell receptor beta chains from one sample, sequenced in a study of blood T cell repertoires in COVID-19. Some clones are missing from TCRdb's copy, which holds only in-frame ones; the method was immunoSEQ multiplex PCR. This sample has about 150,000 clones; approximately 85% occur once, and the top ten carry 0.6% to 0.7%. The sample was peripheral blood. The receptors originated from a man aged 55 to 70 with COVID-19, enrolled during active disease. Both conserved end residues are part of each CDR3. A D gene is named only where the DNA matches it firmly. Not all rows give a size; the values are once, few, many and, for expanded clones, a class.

TGTGCCAGCAGCTTAAACCCGCGGGGGGCTGTGAACACCGGGGAGCTGTTTTTT | CASSLNPRGAVNTGELFF | TRBJ2-2 | TRBV7-9 | TRBD2 | NA
TGTGCCAGCAGCCCGGGACAGGGGATCTCTGGCTACACCTTC | CASSPGQGISGYTF | TRBJ1-2 | TRBV9 | TRBD1 | NA
TGTGCCAGCAGTATCACTCCGGGACAAAGCCGTTATGGCTACACCTTC | CASSITPGQSRYGYTF | TRBJ1-2 | TRBV6-2/TRBV6-3 | NA | once
TGTGCCAGCAGCCATTTCTCCGGGACAGCAACTAATGAAAAACTGTTTTTT | CASSHFSGTATNEKLFF | TRBJ1-4 | TRBV14 | TRBD1 | NA
TGTGCCTCCATCGAGGGGGTCTCCTATAATTCACCCCTCCACTTT | CASIEGVSYNSPLHF | TRBJ1-6 | TRBV6-5 | NA | NA
TGCAGCGTTGAAGAAGGTCGAGCGGGGGGCCAAGAGACCCAGTACTTC | CSVEEGRAGGQETQYF | TRBJ2-5 | TRBV29-1 | TRBD2 | NA
TGTGCCAGCTCACTATTACTATACGAGCAGTACTTC | CASSLLLYEQYF | TRBJ2-7 | TRBV18 | NA | NA
TGTGCCAGCAGCGTGACAGGGTTGGTCGGGGAGCTGTTTTTT | CASSVTGLVGELFF | TRBJ2-2 | TRBV9 | TRBD1 | NA
TGTGCCAGCAGCCCAAGTGCCTGGGAGGAGCAGTTCTTC | CASSPSAWEEQFF | TRBJ2-1 | TRBV7-2 | NA | NA
TGTGCCAGCAGTTACGACAGAGGAGAATCTGAAGCTTTCTTT | CASSYDRGESEAFF | TRBJ1-1 | TRBV6-5 | NA | NA
TGTGCCAGCACACCTAGCGGGAGGTTTAGCTCCTACAATGAGCAGTTCTTC | CASTPSGRFSSYNEQFF | TRBJ2-1 | TRBV27 | TRBD2 | NA
TGTGCCAGCAGCTCCCCCCCGGGAATAAGGTACGCTGAAGCTTTCTTT | CASSSPPGIRYAEAFF | TRBJ1-1 | TRBV11-3 | NA | NA
TGTGCCAGCAGGCGAGAACAGGGGTTTGGCACTGAAGCTTTCTTT | CASRREQGFGTEAFF | TRBJ1-1 | TRBV5-4 | TRBD1 | NA
TGTGCCAGCAGCCGTCAGGACAGCGGCTTTAATGAAAAACTGTTTTTT | CASSRQDSGFNEKLFF | TRBJ1-4 | TRBV5-4 | NA | NA
TGTGCCAGCAGCAAAAAAGTAGGGGGAGGGTACGAGCAGTACTTC | CASSKKVGGGYEQYF | TRBJ2-7 | TRBV7-2 | NA | NA
TGTGCCAGCAGCTTCGGACAGGCGGAGACCCAGTACTTC | CASSFGQAETQYF | TRBJ2-5 | TRBV11-2 | TRBD1 | NA
TGTGCCAGCTCACAAGACAGAGCATTAGGACCCCTCCACTTT | CASSQDRALGPLHF | TRBJ1-6 | TRBV18 | NA | NA
TGTGCCAGCACCCTCCAGTCTTATGGCTACACCTTC | CASTLQSYGYTF | TRBJ1-2 | TRBV13 | NA | NA
TGTGCCAGCAGCTTAGAGACAGGGTTGCGCCAGCCCCAGCATTTT | CASSLETGLRQPQHF | TRBJ1-5 | TRBV7-8 | TRBD1 | NA
TGTGCCTGGGCCGGCGGGGGGATCGATGGCTACACCTTC | CAWAGGGIDGYTF | TRBJ1-2 | TRBV30 | NA | NA
TGTGCCAGCAGTGGAGGGACAGCCTCAAGCGAGCAGTACTTC | CASSGGTASSEQYF | TRBJ2-7 | TRBV14 | NA | many
TGTGCCAGCAGCATACGGGGGAATAGCAATCAGCCCCAGCATTTT | CASSIRGNSNQPQHF | TRBJ1-5 | TRBV6-2/TRBV6-3 | NA | NA
TGTGCCAGCTCACCTGGACAGGAAGAGACCCAGTACTTC | CASSPGQEETQYF | TRBJ2-5 | TRBV18 | TRBD1 | NA
TGTGCCAGCAGTTACTACTCTAACTCTGGGGCCAACGTCCTGACTTTC | CASSYYSNSGANVLTF | TRBJ2-6 | TRBV6-5 | NA | NA
TGCAGCGTCCGGACAGACTATGGCTACACCTTC | CSVRTDYGYTF | TRBJ1-2 | TRBV29-1 | NA | NA
TGTGCCAGCAGCCAAGCGGCACAGGGGAGAGAGACCCAGTACTTC | CASSQAAQGRETQYF | TRBJ2-5 | TRBV4-2 | TRBD1 | NA
TGCGCCAGCAGCCAAGAACTTTCGGGGGGCAGGAATGAGCAGTTCTTC | CASSQELSGGRNEQFF | TRBJ2-1 | TRBV4-3 | NA | NA
TGTGCCAGCAGCTTGCCCCAGGGGGGCTACAATGAGCAGTTCTTC | CASSLPQGGYNEQFF | TRBJ2-1 | TRBV5-6 | NA | NA
TGTGCCAGCAGCGAGGGAAAGAGGGACAGACGGTCTGCGACCCAGTACTTC | CASSEGKRDRRSATQYF | TRBJ2-5 | TRBV3-1/TRBV3-2 | TRBD1 | NA
TGTGCCAGCAGCGTATGGGGCAGCGATGAAAAACTGTTTTTT | CASSVWGSDEKLFF | TRBJ1-4 | TRBV9 | NA | NA
TGCGCCAGCAGCCCGGTTTGGGCACCCGAATGGACTAGCCCAGACATCTACAATGAGCAGTTCTTC | CASSPVWAPEWTSPDIYNEQFF | TRBJ2-1 | TRBV4-1 | TRBD2 | NA
TGCGCCAGCAGCCAACAGGGGGCTGGCGGGGAGCTGTTTTTT | CASSQQGAGGELFF | TRBJ2-2 | TRBV4-3 | TRBD1 | NA
TGTGCCAGCAGTAGGCGTGGACAGGGCTCCTACGAGCAGTACTTC | CASSRRGQGSYEQYF | TRBJ2-7 | TRBV28 | TRBD1 | NA
TGTGCCAGCAGCGACCCCATAGGGGCGAACATTCAGTACTTC | CASSDPIGANIQYF | TRBJ2-4 | TRBV6-5 | NA | NA
TGTGCCACCAGTGATTCGGAGGAAAGGACAGGCTACAATGAGCAGTTCTTC | CATSDSEERTGYNEQFF | TRBJ2-1 | TRBV24-1 | TRBD1 | NA
TGTGCCAGCAGCTTGGAACAGAACTCTGGAAACACCATATATTTT | CASSLEQNSGNTIYF | TRBJ1-3 | TRBV5-4 | NA | NA
TGTGCCAGCAGTTACTTGGGACAGGGGAGGTCTGGCTACACCTTC | CASSYLGQGRSGYTF | TRBJ1-2 | TRBV6-5 | TRBD1 | few
TGTGCCATCAGTGAGTCCGGAGATACGCAGTATTTT | CAISESGDTQYF | TRBJ2-3 | TRBV10-3 | NA | NA
TGTGCCAGTAGTACCGGGACAGGGGGGAATCAGCCCCAGCATTTT | CASSTGTGGNQPQHF | TRBJ1-5 | TRBV19 | TRBD1 | NA
TGTGCCAGCAGCCCTAATCTGGCCAAAAACATTCAGTACTTC | CASSPNLAKNIQYF | TRBJ2-4 | TRBV11-2 | NA | NA
TGTGCCAGCAGTCACCAGGGGGACTCGTACAAGCAGTACTTC | CASSHQGDSYKQYF | TRBJ2-7 | TRBV5-8 | NA | NA
TGTGCCAGCTCACCGACAAGGAACACTGAAGCTTTCTTT | CASSPTRNTEAFF | TRBJ1-1 | TRBV18 | NA | NA
TGTGCCAGCAGCGTAGGGGCCGTACCGAACACTGAAGCTTTCTTT | CASSVGAVPNTEAFF | TRBJ1-1 | TRBV9 | NA | NA
TGTGCCAGTAGTATTGAGATAAGTTACAATGAGCAGTTCTTC | CASSIEISYNEQFF | TRBJ2-1 | TRBV19 | NA | NA
TGTGCCACCAGTGATCCGGGACAGGGTGGCTACACCTTC | CATSDPGQGGYTF | TRBJ1-2 | TRBV24-1 | TRBD1 | NA
TGTGCCAGCAGCCCCTTCGGTAATGAGCAGTTCTTC | CASSPFGNEQFF | TRBJ2-1 | TRBV7-2 | NA | NA
TGCGCCAGCATGTTTCTTCAACAGGGATCCGGGGAGCTGTTTTTT | CASMFLQQGSGELFF | TRBJ2-2 | TRBV5-1 | NA | NA
TGTGCCAGCAGTCCTAGCGGGGGGGGCGATACGCAGTATTTT | CASSPSGGGDTQYF | TRBJ2-3 | TRBV2 | TRBD2 | NA
TGTGCCAGCAGCAAAGAGGGGGACAGGGGGCAGGACTATGGCTACACCTTC | CASSKEGDRGQDYGYTF | TRBJ1-2 | TRBV21-1 | NA | NA
TGTGCCAGCAGTTTAGTCAGGACAGGGTGGTCCCAGTACTTC | CASSLVRTGWSQYF | TRBJ2-5 | TRBV28 | TRBD1 | NA
TGTGCCAGCAGCTTTTTTCAGGGGGGCGCCACCGGGGAGCTGTTTTTT | CASSFFQGGATGELFF | TRBJ2-2 | TRBV7-3 | NA | NA
TGTGCCACCAGCAGAAACAGGGACAATAACTATGGCTACACCTTC | CATSRNRDNNYGYTF | TRBJ1-2 | TRBV15 | NA | once